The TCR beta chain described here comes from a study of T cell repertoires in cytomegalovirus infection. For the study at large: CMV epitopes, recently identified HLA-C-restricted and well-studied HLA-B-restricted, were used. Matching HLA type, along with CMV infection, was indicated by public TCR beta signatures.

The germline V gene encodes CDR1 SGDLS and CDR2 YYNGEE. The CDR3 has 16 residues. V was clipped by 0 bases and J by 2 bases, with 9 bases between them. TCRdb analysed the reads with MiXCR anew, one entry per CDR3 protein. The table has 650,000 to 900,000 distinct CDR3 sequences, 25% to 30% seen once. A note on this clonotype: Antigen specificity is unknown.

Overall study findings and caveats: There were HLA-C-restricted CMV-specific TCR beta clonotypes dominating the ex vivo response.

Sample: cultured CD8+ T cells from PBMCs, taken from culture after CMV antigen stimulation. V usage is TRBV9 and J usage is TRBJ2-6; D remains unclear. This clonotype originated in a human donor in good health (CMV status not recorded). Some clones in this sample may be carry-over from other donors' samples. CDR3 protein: CASSVDPKTGANVLTF. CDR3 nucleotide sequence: TGTGCCAGCAGCGTAGATCCCAAAACTGGGGCCAACGTCCTGACTTTC.